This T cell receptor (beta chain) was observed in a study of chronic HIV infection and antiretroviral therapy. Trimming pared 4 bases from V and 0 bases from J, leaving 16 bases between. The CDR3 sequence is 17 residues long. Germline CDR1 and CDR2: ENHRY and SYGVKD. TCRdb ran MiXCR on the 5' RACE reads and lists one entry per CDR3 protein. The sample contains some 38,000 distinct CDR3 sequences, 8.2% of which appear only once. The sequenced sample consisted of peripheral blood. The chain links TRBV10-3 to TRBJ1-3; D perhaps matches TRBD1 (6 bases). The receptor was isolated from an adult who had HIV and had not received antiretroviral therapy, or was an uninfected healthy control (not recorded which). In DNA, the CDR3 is TGTGCCATCAGTGTCTGGGGGGCCCGAACCTCTGGAAACACCATATATTTT. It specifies CAISVWGARTSGNTIYF.